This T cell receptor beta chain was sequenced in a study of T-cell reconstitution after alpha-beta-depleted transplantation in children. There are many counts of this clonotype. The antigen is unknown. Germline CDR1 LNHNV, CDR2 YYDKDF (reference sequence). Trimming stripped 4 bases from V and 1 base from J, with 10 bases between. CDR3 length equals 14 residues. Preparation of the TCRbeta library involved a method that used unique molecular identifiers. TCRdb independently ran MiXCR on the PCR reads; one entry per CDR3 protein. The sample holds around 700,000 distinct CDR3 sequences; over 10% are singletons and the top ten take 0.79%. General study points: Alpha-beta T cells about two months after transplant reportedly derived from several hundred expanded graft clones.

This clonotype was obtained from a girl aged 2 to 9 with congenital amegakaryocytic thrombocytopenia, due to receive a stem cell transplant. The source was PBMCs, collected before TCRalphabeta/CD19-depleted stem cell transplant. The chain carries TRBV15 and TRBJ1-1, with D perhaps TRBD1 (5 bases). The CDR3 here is CATSIGHANTEAFF. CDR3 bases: TGTGCCACCAGCATTGGACATGCGAACACTGAAGCTTTCTTT.